This T cell receptor (beta chain) was recorded in a study of shared clonotypes between healthy human individuals. Donors included only healthy HIV-negative adults lacking recent acute infections or vaccinations. Trimming took off 1 base at V and 8 bases at J, with 11 bases between the two ends. Germline V CDR1 and CDR2: MGHRA, YSYEKL. This CDR3 comprises 14 residues. The table came from immunoSEQ multiplex PCR; TCRdb's copy has only in-frame clones and leaves some out. The data hold approximately 2.1 million clones, with roughly 93% observed a single time. The clonotype comes from a man younger than 30 in good health. Some clones in this sample may be carry-over from other donors' samples. The sequenced material came from naive CD4+ T cells from PBMCs. Subset: CD45RA+ positively selected. The chain joins TRBV4-1 to TRBJ1-4; no clear D gene. CDR3 coding DNA: TGCGCCAGCAGCCAAGCAGGTTATGGAGAAAAACTGTTTTTT. Its translation is CASSQAGYGEKLFF.